This entry concerns a single T cell receptor (beta chain). The target antigen is unknown. This sample was included in a study of stem cell transplantation in POMP-related autoinflammatory disease. Assay used: immunoSEQ multiplex PCR; TCRdb lists only in-frame clones, some missing. The repertoire has about 8,900 clones, about 89% of them found once; the top ten carry less than 3%. The study's findings and limits: A trend toward lower repertoire diversity and greater clonality appeared in every analyzed T-cell subset of PRAID patients. Fewer unique TRB V-J gene pairings were identified in patients with PRAID.

This TCR derives from a human donor with POMP-related autoinflammation and immune dysregulation (PRAID). Sequenced here: CD8+ T cells from PBMCs, sampled before stem cell transplantation.

CDR3 bases: TGTGCCAGCAGCTCGCAGGGTGAAGCTTTCTTT. This encodes CASSSQGEAFF. The chain employs TRBV5-4 and TRBJ1-1, with D maybe TRBD1 (5 bases). The length of the CDR3 is 11 residues. Per germline, CDR1 SGHNT and CDR2 YYREEE (reference sequence). V lost 3 bases and J lost 7, with 7 bases in between.